This T cell receptor (beta chain) emerged from a study of blood T cell repertoires in COVID-19. This CDR3 comprises 13 residues. CDR1 and CDR2 (germline): LNHDA, SQIVND (reference sequence). V shed 4 bases, J shed 3 bases, and the junction held 3 bases outside the gene matches. Authors' analysis steps: How many nucleated cells were present was estimated from reference gene primer amplification. Here immunoSEQ multiplex PCR was the method, and the copy in TCRdb shows in-frame clones only, minus some. V and J calls and clone size are as listed in that table; D and trimming were resolved from the DNA. Here the sample spans 200,000 to 250,000 clones, 83% being singletons.

The source is a woman aged 30 to 39 with COVID-19, enrolled during active disease. The gene calls are TRBV19 and TRBJ2-7; TRBD2 matches 7 bases. The specimen was peripheral blood. This CDR3 reads CASSRGGFYEQYF. Here the CDR3 DNA reads TGTGCCAGTAGTAGGGGGGGATTCTACGAGCAGTACTTC.